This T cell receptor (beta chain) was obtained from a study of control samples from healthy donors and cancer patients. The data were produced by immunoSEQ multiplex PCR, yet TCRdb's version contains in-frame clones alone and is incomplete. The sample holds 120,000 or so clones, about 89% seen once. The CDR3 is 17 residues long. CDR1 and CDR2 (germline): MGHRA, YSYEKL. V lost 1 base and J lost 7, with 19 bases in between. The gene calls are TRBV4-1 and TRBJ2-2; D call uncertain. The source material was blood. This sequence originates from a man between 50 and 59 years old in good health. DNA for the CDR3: TGCGCCAGCAGCCAAGCCCCCTCAGGTCCCATGGACGGGGAGCTGTTTTTT. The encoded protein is CASSQAPSGPMDGELFF.